This T cell receptor beta chain was captured in a study of regulatory T cells in long-lasting Graves disease (dated by TCRdb to about 2021). Context from the whole study: Antithyroid drugs had been taken for less than 3 months by newly diagnosed Graves' disease patients. Persistent Graves' disease patients were compared with newly diagnosed Graves' disease patients by peripheral blood TCR sequencing and RNA sequencing. The study was conducted in China and was registered as a clinical trial. TCR sequencing covered roughly 13 persistent and roughly 20 newly diagnosed Graves' disease patients, 33 samples in total.

The library came from multiplex PCR. The sequencer was an Illumina HiSeq 4000. To build TCR beta libraries, CDR3 regions were amplified by Arm-PCR using iRepertoire HTBI primers. Before sequencing, the PCR products underwent gel purification. As for the original processing: Gene usage analysis of CDR3 amino acid clonotypes relied on the 55 to 80 TRBV and fewer than 15 TRBJ segments identified across samples. Filtered high-quality paired reads were merged into contigs using COPE and FqMerger. BLAST was used to align contigs to the IMGT TRBV, TRBD and TRBJ reference genes, and CDR3 was defined following IMGT. Any clonotype with a frequency above 0.1% was classified as a highly expanded clone. Shannon entropy was used to measure repertoire diversity, and the Gini coefficient was used to measure V-J evenness. Public clonotypes were defined as clonotypes shared by more than one individual. Through fastp at Q25 and MiXCR, TCRdb rebuilt clones from the public reads, retaining in-frame beta chains. Identical CDR3 proteins give one entry, which carries the most common genes and DNA. The V and J calls shown here were made by TCRdb, not taken from the authors' results. This sample holds about 360,000 distinct CDR3 sequences; around 15% were observed only once. The ten most abundant clones make up 20% to 25% of the sample.

The germline V gene (reference sequence) yields LNHNV for CDR1 and YYDKDF for CDR2. The CDR3 spans 16 residues, from the cysteine through the phenylalanine. Just the 48-base CDR3 DNA is kept, in frame starting at base 1. Germline trimming amounts to 0 bases on V and 3 bases on J, with 6 as the count of junction bases outside the gene matches. This clonotype was recorded at least ten times. The target of this receptor is not known. No much larger clone is present one base from it, and per-base qualities are unavailable. In the paper's terms, the time point label means: newly diagnosed GD, antithyroid drugs for less than 3 months. RNA was extracted from PBMCs in TRIzol for both TCR sequencing and RNA sequencing. The diagnosis of Graves' disease was made according to American Thyroid Association guidelines. The patients came from an endocrinology department in Xi'an, China. From each patient, 7.5 to 9.5 milliliters of peripheral blood was collected into an EDTA anticoagulant tube. Ficoll Paque Plus density gradient separation was used to isolate PBMCs, and no additional T cell sorting was done. An Agilent 2100 Bioanalyzer and agarose gel were used to check RNA quality, while a NanoDrop 2000 measured RNA concentration.

Summary of the overall study and its limitations: Compared with newly diagnosed patients, persistent Graves' disease patients had lower TCR Shannon entropy and fewer highly expanded clones, which suggests clonal expansion. Sequencing and analysis were limited to the TCR beta chain. Patients with persistent disease shared more public clonotypes (about 2,700) than newly diagnosed patients did (about 1,000). TRBV28, TRBJ1-2 and TRBJ2-5 were preferentially used in persistent disease, while TRBV20-1 and TRBJ2-1 were favored in newly diagnosed disease. Because the primary lesion, thyroid tissue, could not be accessed, the study looked at peripheral blood alone. The authors acknowledged the small sample size as a limitation that may reduce accuracy.

This sample also appeared in a second study, on T cells in Graves' hyperthyroidism and ophthalmopathy. That second report states: Stable Graves' hyperthyroidism was defined as no progression to ophthalmopathy during 18 months of follow-up. Hyperthyroidism patients were newly diagnosed, with disease duration under 2 months, and aged 18 to 65 years. Patients with uncontrolled infections, other autoimmune diseases, pregnancy or lactation were excluded. Clinical symptoms, serum thyroxine and TRAb, thyroid ultrasound, and orbital computed tomography formed the basis for the diagnoses. For the first round of RT-PCR on the TCR CDR3, the HTBI primer set was used together with the Qiagen OneStep RT-PCR kit. Blood samples also contained most of the expanded thyroid clonotypes (frequency above 0.001), which suggests that blood repertoires may reflect thyroid immune responses. In cross-validation, a model built on a 13 V-J signature told ophthalmopathy apart from stable hyperthyroidism with approximately 91% sensitivity and about 81% specificity, and in testing the same model reached 80%/75%. In validation, the model predicted progression to ophthalmopathy with 55% to 71% sensitivity and approximately 72% specificity, a median of about 6 months before onset. TCR V-J signatures able to tell the groups apart were searched for in a discovery cohort of 95 to 100 patients, of whom approximately 40 had Graves' ophthalmopathy and around 56 had stable Graves' hyperthyroidism. Whether ophthalmopathy could be predicted prospectively was tested in an independent validation cohort made up of under 20 hyperthyroidism patients plus 17 patients who later progressed to ophthalmopathy. The 90 or so discovery patients were randomly split 7:3 into training and test sets. Thyroid tissue and blood T-cell repertoires from over 5 Graves' hyperthyroidism patients were also compared in the study. After sampling, hyperthyroidism patients received methimazole starting at 30 mg daily, and ophthalmopathy patients received high-dose intravenous methylprednisolone. The libraries were constructed in a second round of multiplex PCR and then size-selected and purified. The libraries were sequenced on an Illumina HiSeq2000 using paired-end 100 bp reads. Raw data were processed with SOAPnuke, discarding reads with adapters, uncalled bases, mean Phred below 15, or no exact constant-primer or identifier match. High-quality paired reads were merged using COPE v1.2.5, and each unique nucleotide sequence was defined as a clonotype. Clonotypes were aligned to IMGT TRBV, TRBD and TRBJ reference segments using MiTCR v1.1. The analysis included only V-J combinations with a frequency above 0.0001, which together covered 98% to 99.2% of the repertoires. The TCS score was defined as F50 (clonal expansion) divided by E x V (chaos), with BLOSUM62-based TCRdist calculated between CDR3 peptides within each V-J. Welch's t-statistics and random forest reduced around 510 V-J features to under 15, which were used in a naive Bayes classifier (R e1071). No statistical method was used to set the sample size in advance, and investigators knew the group allocation. According to the paper, TCR Vbeta CDR3 sequencing was carried out on over 130 peripheral blood samples, which came from 40 to 45 ophthalmopathy, under 85 hyperthyroidism and roughly 17 progressor patients.

The sequencing used peripheral blood mononuclear cells (PBMCs), collected at new diagnosis, from a patient treated with antithyroid drugs. The rearranged segments are TRBV15 and TRBJ2-7, with 9 central nucleotides matching TRBD1. The TCR was taken from a young woman with Graves disease. Donor details come from another sample of the same person, matched by shared clones. In nucleotides, the sequence is TGTGCCACCAGCAGAGAACGGACAGGGGCAAGCTACGAGCAGTACTTC. It is translated as CATSRERTGASYEQYF.